One TCR beta chain is described in this entry. Its antigen remains unidentified. In the PCR, 60 Vbeta and 13 Jbeta primers were used. The assay was immunoSEQ multiplex PCR, and TCRdb's table has in-frame clones only and misses some. Of about 180,000 clones listed, about 81% are singletons. These data originate in a study of cytomegalovirus exposure and HLA in healthy donors. Study in general: Samples from HLA-typed donors yielded 85 million to 95 million unique TCRs in an early data release.

Study findings and constraints: TRBV6-2, TRBV6-3 and other indistinguishable V segments were excluded. Donors belonging to an Asian-associated ancestry cluster reportedly showed fewer N-insertions in productive TCRs than the roughly 700-donor mean, according to what a later analysis found. Presence/absence comparisons presumed near-even sequencing depth among donors.

The CDR3 has 14 residues. CDR1 and CDR2 from the germline V gene are SGHVS and FQNEAQ. With V trimmed by 5 bases and J by 7 bases, 5 bases remained unmatched. Sequences were obtained from PBMCs. The source is a man aged 40-50 years in good health and CMV-seronegative. The chain has TRBV7-8 and TRBJ1-6; TRBD1 agrees at 7 bases. The CDR3 DNA is TGTGCCAGCAGCAGCCGGGACAGCAATTCACCCCTCCACTTT. Amino acids: CASSSRDSNSPLHF. The variable domain in full, completed from reference TRBV7-8 and TRBJ1-6, reads GAGVSQSPRYKVAKRGQDVALRCDPISGHVSLFWYQQALGQGPEFLTYFQNEAQLDKSGLPSDRFFAERPEGSVSTLKIQRTQQEDSAVYLCASSSRDSNSPLHFGNGTRLTVT.